This T cell receptor (beta chain) originates from a study of blood T cell repertoires in COVID-19. Profiled with immunoSEQ multiplex PCR; TCRdb holds only in-frame clones, not every one. The profile shows fewer than 30,000 clones, over 75% of them singletons. The CDR3 contains 15 residues. V lost 0 bases and J 2 bases, leaving 11 bases between the germline ends. Germline assignment: CDR1 SGDLS and CDR2 YYNGEE. In this sample, this clone turned up once. This rearrangement joins TRBV9 to TRBJ1-2; D remains unclear. This sequence originates from a human donor with active COVID-19. The donor label of this sample is uncertain. Material: peripheral blood. The CDR3 protein is CASSVGTAQNYGYTF. CDR3 DNA sequence: TGTGCCAGCAGCGTAGGCACAGCTCAGAACTATGGCTACACCTTC.